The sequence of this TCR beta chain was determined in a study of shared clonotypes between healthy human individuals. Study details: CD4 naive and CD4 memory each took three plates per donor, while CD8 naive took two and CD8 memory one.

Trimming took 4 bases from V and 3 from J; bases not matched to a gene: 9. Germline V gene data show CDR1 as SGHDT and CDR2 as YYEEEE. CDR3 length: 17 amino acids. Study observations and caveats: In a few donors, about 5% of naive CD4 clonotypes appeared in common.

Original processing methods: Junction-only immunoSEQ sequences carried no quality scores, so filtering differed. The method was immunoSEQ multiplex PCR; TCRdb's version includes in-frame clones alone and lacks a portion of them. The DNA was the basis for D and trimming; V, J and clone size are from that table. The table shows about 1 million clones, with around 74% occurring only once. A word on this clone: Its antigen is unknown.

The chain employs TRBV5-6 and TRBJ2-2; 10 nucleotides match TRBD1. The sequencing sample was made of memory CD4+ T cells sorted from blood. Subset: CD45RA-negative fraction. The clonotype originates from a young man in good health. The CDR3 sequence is CASSLRAGQGYTGELFF. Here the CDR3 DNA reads TGTGCCAGCAGCCTGAGGGCGGGACAGGGGTACACCGGGGAGCTGTTTTTT.